The rows below give T cell receptor beta chains drawn from one sample of a study of T cells in Graves' hyperthyroidism and ophthalmopathy. TCRdb reprocessed the multiplex PCR reads with MiXCR, giving one entry per CDR3 protein. The table includes 500,000 to 650,000 distinct CDR3 sequences, over 45% detected once. Source material: peripheral blood or thyroid tissue (not recorded which). The receptors shown here come from an adult woman with Graves' disease, either hyperthyroidism or ophthalmopathy (not recorded which). The CDR3 runs from the conserved cysteine through the conserved F or W. Each record gives: V gene, clone size, D gene, J gene, CDR3 length, CDR3 protein, CDR3 DNA. D genes are given only for firm matches. Clone size is not always given. Where it is, it says once, few, many or a class for expanded clones.

>TRBV24-1|few|-|TRBJ1-1|15
CATSNGDRSSAEAFF
TGTGCCACCAGTAACGGGGATCGTAGTTCGGCTGAAGCTTTCTTT
>TRBV5-4|-|-|TRBJ1-2|13
CASSAAGTQGYTF
TGTGCCAGCAGCGCGGCAGGGACGCAAGGCTACACCTTC
>TRBV20-1|-|-|TRBJ2-5|11
CSVLGQETQYF
TGCAGTGTACTGGGCCAAGAGACCCAGTACTTC
>TRBV2|-|TRBD1|TRBJ1-1|14
CASSDGTGFTEAFF
TGTGCCAGCAGTGACGGGACAGGGTTCACTGAAGCTTTCTTT
>TRBV7-8|-|TRBD2|TRBJ2-7|15
CASSFSGSGTGELYF
TGTGCCAGCAGCTTTAGCGGGAGTGGCACCGGGGAGCTGTACTTC
>TRBV20-1|many|-|TRBJ2-7|14
CSAREDLTGYEQYF
TGCAGTGCTAGAGAGGACTTGACGGGCTACGAGCAGTACTTC
>TRBV7-2|many|-|TRBJ2-5|16
CASRPFPFRGSETQYF
TGTGCCAGCAGGCCTTTTCCCTTTCGGGGCAGCGAGACCCAGTACTTC
>TRBV29-1|-|TRBD1|TRBJ2-5|13
CSAAADREETQYF
TGCAGCGCCGCGGCGGACAGGGAAGAGACCCAGTACTTC
>TRBV20-1|many|TRBD2|TRBJ2-2|19
CSASIRARAGDGNTGELFF
TGCAGTGCTTCCATACGGGCCCGAGCGGGGGACGGGAACACCGGGGAGCTGTTTTTT
>TRBV12-3/TRBV12-4|few|TRBD1|TRBJ1-4|16
CASTTGQGATNEKLFF
TGTGCCAGCACTACGGGACAGGGGGCAACTAATGAAAAACTGTTTTTT
>TRBV5-1|-|TRBD1|TRBJ2-7|14
CASSYGTGGDEQYF
TGCGCCAGCAGCTATGGGACAGGGGGCGACGAGCAGTACTTC
>TRBV29-1|-|-|TRBJ1-1|12
CSVEGGYGEAFF
TGCAGCGTAGAAGGGGGATATGGTGAAGCTTTCTTT
>TRBV20-1|-|-|TRBJ1-2|15
CSPSGGANHNYGYTF
TGCAGCCCCTCGGGGGGCGCGAACCATAACTATGGCTACACCTTC
>TRBV25-1|-|-|TRBJ1-2|14
CASRNSHAGYGYTF
TGTGCCAGCAGGAATAGTCACGCAGGCTATGGCTACACCTTC
>TRBV5-4|-|-|TRBJ2-5|15
CASSFEGEVQETQYF
TGTGCCAGCAGCTTCGAGGGAGAAGTCCAAGAGACCCAGTACTTC
>TRBV19|-|-|TRBJ2-7|14
CASSLRGHSYEQYF
TGTGCCAGTAGCCTGCGGGGGCACAGCTACGAGCAGTACTTC
>TRBV28|-|-|TRBJ1-3|15
CASSSTGPSGNTIYF
TGTGCCAGCAGTTCCACAGGGCCCTCTGGAAACACCATATATTTT
>TRBV6-2/TRBV6-3|many|-|TRBJ2-5|14
CASSTGLDQETQYF
TGTGCCAGCAGTACCGGACTCGACCAAGAGACCCAGTACTTC
>TRBV20-1|many|-|TRBJ2-7|13
CSARGESSYEQYF
TGCAGTGCTAGAGGGGAAAGCTCCTACGAGCAGTACTTC
>TRBV2|many|-|TRBJ1-3|15
CASSEGEMTVNTIYF
TGTGCCAGCAGTGAAGGCGAGATGACCGTAAACACCATATATTTT
>TRBV7-9|many|-|TRBJ2-7|14
CASSLLGSSYEQYF
TGTGCCAGCAGCTTACTGGGCAGCTCCTACGAGCAGTACTTC